This T cell receptor (beta chain) was identified during a study of blood T cell repertoires in COVID-19. Study-level background: PBMCs, B-cell-depleted T cells, or T cells provided the cDNA or gDNA that made up the material.

This clone has a handful of counts. With 4 bases clipped from V and 5 bases from J, the junction kept 6 bases outside the gene matches. This CDR3 contains 15 residues. Germline assignment: CDR1 SGHRS and CDR2 YFSETQ. In the original processing: Amplification with reference gene primers provided the estimates of nucleated cell counts. Data came from immunoSEQ multiplex PCR; TCRdb stores just in-frame clones and leaves some out. That table supplies the V and J calls and clone size; D and trimming were determined from the DNA. Among some 83,000 clones, around 86% were seen once, and the ten largest hold over 35%.

Sequencing was performed on peripheral blood. The J gene is TRBJ1-6, the V gene TRBV5-1, with 7 bases aligning to TRBD1. The clonotype originates from an elderly man with acute or convalescent COVID-19. CDR3 sequence (DNA): TGCGCCAGCAGCGGGGAGACAGGGAATAATTCACCCCTCCACTTT. This sequence encodes CASSGETGNNSPLHF.